This record looks at one T cell receptor beta chain sequence and its context. The antigen is unknown. The sample originates from a study of human versus mouse CDR3 diversity and MHC coevolution. Sequencing used immunoSEQ multiplex PCR; TCRdb keeps in-frame clones, though not all of them. The table shows tens of thousands of clones, with 80% to 95% occurring only once. Overall study findings and caveats: Human T cells underwent selection on roughly 6 different MHC II alleles.

The CDR3 extends over 14 amino acids. The germline CDR1 and CDR2 sequences are MGHDK and SYGVNS. V was cut by 4 bases and J by 0 bases, with 10 bases left in between. This clonotype originated in a person between 25 and 70 years old in good health. V is TRBV25-1 and J is TRBJ2-7; perhaps TRBD2 as D (6 bases). Sequencing was carried out using naive CD4+ T cells from blood. As for subset: CD45RO-negative CD62L-positive naive CD4 T cells. CDR3 nucleotide sequence: TGTGCCAGCAGTGGCCGGGAGCTCTCCTACGAGCAGTACTTC. Translation: CASSGRELSYEQYF.